Shown below are 26 T cell receptor beta chains from a single sample sequenced in a study of OX40 agonist ivuxolimab in advanced cancers. Libraries came from the immunoSEQ multiplex PCR assay. Sourced from immuneACCESS, this table was stored by TCRdb with only in-frame sequences that have V and J called. A share of the clones is absent; for the studies checked, an unresolved V gene accounts for under half, and the remainder has no known explanation. This sample has 60,000 or so clones in its table, and 90% to 95% of those were observed once. Of the sample, roughly 19% is held by the ten largest clones. The specimen comprised CD4+ or CD8+ T cells sorted from blood, sampled in a trial of the OX40 agonist ivuxolimab. Receptors were obtained from an adult with an advanced solid tumor such as melanoma, head and neck, liver or kidney cancer.

The chain has TRBV13 and TRBJ1-3; tentatively, D is TRBD1 (5 bases). Trimming took off 2 bases at V and 2 bases at J, with 10 bases between the two ends. The CDR3 sequence is 15 residues long. Germline V gene data show CDR1 as PRHDT and CDR2 as FYEKMQ (reference sequence). This chain's CDR3 is CASSLSGTAGNTIYF. The CDR3 DNA reads as TGTGCCAGCAGCTTATCTGGGACCGCTGGAAACACCATATATTTT.

The J gene is TRBJ2-5, the V gene TRBV6-5; 14 bases line up with TRBD2. Trimming cost V 10 bases and J 5 bases; bases outside gene matches: 9. CDR1 and CDR2 from the germline V gene are MNHEY and SVGAGI. The CDR3 totals 15 residues. CDR3 sequence reads: CATSSGTSGSETQYF. The CDR3 DNA is TGTGCCACCTCTTCCGGGACTAGCGGGAGCGAGACCCAGTACTTC.

CDR3 loop: CASSPYYEQYF. CDR3 bases: TGTGCCAGCAGTCCGTACTACGAGCAGTACTTC. The rearrangement joins TRBV28 to TRBJ2-7; D gene unclear. The germline V gene has CDR1 MDHEN and CDR2 SYDVKM. Trimming took 5 bases from V and 3 from J, leaving 5 bases between them. The CDR3 is 11 amino acids.

The chain recombines TRBV7-9 with TRBJ1-1; no clear D. From germline, CDR1 is SEHNR and CDR2 FQNEAQ (reference sequence). V was pared by 1 base and J by 1 base, with 10 bases between. The CDR3 has 15 amino acids. CDR3 region: CASSLVVPRNTEAFF. CDR3 nucleotide sequence: TGTGCCAGCAGCTTAGTGGTTCCGAGGAACACTGAAGCTTTCTTT.

The rearrangement joins TRBV14 to TRBJ2-3; the D gene could be TRBD1 or TRBD2 (5 bases each). CDR1 SGHDN and CDR2 FVKESK come from the germline V gene. The CDR3 is 16 residues long. Trimming took 4 bases from V and 1 from J, leaving 15 bases between them. The CDR3 nucleotides read TGTGCCAGCAGCCCATGGGGGAGTCTCGGCACAGATACGCAGTATTTT. Protein: CASSPWGSLGTDTQYF.

This chain uses TRBV5-1 with TRBJ1-1, with D hard to call. Trimming pared 0 bases from V and 2 bases from J, leaving 14 bases between. Germline V gene data show CDR1 as SGHRS and CDR2 as YFSETQ. The CDR3 has 16 residues. This chain's CDR3 is CASSLVRAASNTEAFF. CDR3 nucleotides: TGCGCCAGCAGCTTGGTGAGGGCTGCTAGTAACACTGAAGCTTTCTTT.

The chain is built from TRBV4-1 and TRBJ2-1, with 8 bases identical to TRBD2. Trimming removed 3 bases from V and 0 bases from J; junction bases left unmatched: 7. The CDR3 contains 17 residues. Germline V gene data show CDR1 as MGHRA and CDR2 as YSYEKL. The chain's CDR3 is CASSHPLAGSSYNEQFF. CDR3 nucleotide sequence: TGCGCCAGCAGCCACCCTTTAGCGGGGAGCTCCTACAATGAGCAGTTCTTC.

The chain couples TRBV7-9 to TRBJ2-1; TRBD2 matches 7 bases. CDR1 SEHNR and CDR2 FQNEAQ come from the germline V gene (reference sequence). The junction had 6 bases not matched to a gene; V was cut back by 5 bases and J by 5 bases. The CDR3 is made up of 14 amino acids. CDR3 DNA sequence: TGTGCCAGCAGCCTTAGCGGGCCTGACAATGAGCAGTTCTTC. Translated, it gives CASSLSGPDNEQFF.

This clone was seen only once. The chain is built from TRBV12-5 and TRBJ2-3; 9 bases match TRBD1. This CDR3 has 16 residues. Germline loops: CDR1 LGHNT, CDR2 FRNRAP. V shed 3 bases, J shed 1 base, and the junction held 5 bases outside the gene matches. CDR3 sequence: CASGFGDRVGTDTQYF. The CDR3, as DNA: TGTGCTAGTGGTTTCGGGGACAGGGTCGGCACAGATACGCAGTATTTT. Full variable domain (rest looked up from reference TRBV12-5 and TRBJ2-3): DARVTQTPRHKVTEMGQEVTMRCQPILGHNTVFWYRQTMMQGLELLAYFRNRAPLDDSGMPKDRFSAEMPDATLATLKIQPSEPRDSAVYFCASGFGDRVGTDTQYFGPGTRLTVL.

This clone appeared a few times. The chain has TRBV5-4 and TRBJ1-4; D call uncertain. CDR1 and CDR2 from the germline V gene are SGHNT and YYREEE (reference sequence). The CDR3 spans 14 residues. Trimming stripped 0 bases from V and 4 bases from J, with 7 bases between. This CDR3 reads CASSLDRYNEKLFF. The CDR3 region has the DNA TGTGCCAGCAGCTTGGACAGATATAATGAAAAACTGTTTTTT. Based on the CDR3 plus reference TRBV5-4 and TRBJ1-4, the full variable domain is ETGVTQSPTHLIKTRGQQVTLRCSSQSGHNTVSWYQQALGQGPQFIFQYYREEENGRGNFPPRFSGLQFPNYSSELNVNALELDDSALYLCASSLDRYNEKLFFGSGTQLSVL.

The chain uses TRBV4-3 and TRBJ1-3, with D unresolved. Germline lookup yields CDR1 LGHNA and CDR2 YSLEER. CDR3 length equals 15 residues. The V end was cut by 0 bases, the J end by 0 bases, with 6 bases between. CDR3 loop: CASSQDTNSGNTIYF. CDR3 in DNA: TGCGCCAGCAGCCAAGACACCAACTCTGGAAACACCATATATTTT.

The gene calls are TRBV10-3 and TRBJ2-2; D is uncertain. Trimming pared 3 bases from V and 1 base from J, leaving 3 bases between. CDR3 length equals 13 residues. CDR1 and CDR2 (germline): ENHRY, SYGVKD. DNA of the CDR3: TGTGCCATCAGTGATCAGAACACCGGGGAGCTGTTTTTT. Protein sequence: CAISDQNTGELFF.

The gene calls are TRBV7-2 and TRBJ2-3; 11 bases map to TRBD2. There are 16 residues in the CDR3. J lost 4 bases, V lost 5 bases, and 8 bases had no gene match. Germline V gene sequence: CDR1 SGHTA, CDR2 FQGNSA. The CDR3 DNA reads TGTGCCAGCAGCGAACGGCCTAGCGGGGGGTCAGATACGCAGTATTTT. Its protein is CASSERPSGGSDTQYF.

A remark on this clone: Germline and junction disagree at one end, which may indicate a read error. The chain joins TRBV13 to TRBJ1-1; no definite D call. This CDR3 has 15 amino acids. Germline assignment: CDR1 PRHDT and CDR2 FYEKMQ (reference sequence). The CDR3 region is CASSVGNGPHTEAFF. The CDR3 region has the DNA TGTGCCAGCAGCGTAGGGAATGGTCCGCACACTGAAGCTTTCTTT.

J is TRBJ1-1 and V is TRBV11-2; TRBD1 is a possible D gene (5 bases). The germline CDR1 and CDR2 sequences are SGHAT and FQNNGV. Between the trimmed V and J ends, which lost 4 bases and 1 base, there was a span of 10 bases. The CDR3 is 14 residues long. CDR3 loop: CASSYRTPNTEAFF. The CDR3 nucleotides are TGTGCCAGCAGCTACCGGACACCGAACACTGAAGCTTTCTTT. The full variable domain, in which reference TRBV11-2 and TRBJ1-1 provide the parts outside the CDR3, is EAGVAQSPRYKIIEKRQSVAFWCNPISGHATLYWYQQILGQGPKLLIQFQNNGVVDDSQLPKDRFSAERLKGVDSTLKIQPAKLEDSAVYLCASSYRTPNTEAFFGQGTRLTVV.

This rearrangement joins TRBV9 to TRBJ2-3; 7 nucleotides line up with TRBD1. Trimming cost V 4 bases and J 2 bases; bases outside gene matches: 10. This CDR3 is 16 amino acids long. The germline CDR1 and CDR2 sequences are SGDLS and YYNGEE. CDR3 residues: CASSRSGTEDTDTQYF. In DNA, the CDR3 is TGTGCCAGCAGCAGATCCGGGACAGAAGACACAGATACGCAGTATTTT.

The chain joins TRBV5-4 to TRBJ2-2; D may be TRBD1 or TRBD2 (5 bases each). In germline, CDR1 is SGHNT, CDR2 YYREEE (reference sequence). The CDR3 runs to 18 residues. Trimming cost V 4 bases and J 5 bases, with 24 bases left between them. The CDR3 region has the DNA TGTGCCAGCAGCACCCCGGATGGGACCCTAAAGGGAACCGGGGAGCTGTTTTTT. Protein sequence: CASSTPDGTLKGTGELFF.

V usage is TRBV9 and J usage is TRBJ2-1; D remains unclear. This CDR3 region has 19 residues. Germline values: CDR1 SGDLS, CDR2 YYNGEE. Trimming stripped 4 bases from V and 2 bases from J, with 25 bases between. For the CDR3, the DNA is TGTGCCAGCAGCCCGACGAATCTACCAGGACCTCAGCCCTACAATGAGCAGTTCTTC. This codes for CASSPTNLPGPQPYNEQFF.

Only one count was recorded for this clone. This chain uses TRBV28 with TRBJ2-5; 7 nucleotides agree with TRBD1. Germline lookup yields CDR1 MDHEN and CDR2 SYDVKM. J lost 3 bases, V lost 4 bases, and 2 bases had no gene match. The CDR3 has 13 amino acids. Here the CDR3 DNA reads TGTGCCAGCAGTTCCAGGGGGAAAGAGACCCAGTACTTC. This translates into CASSSRGKETQYF.

The chain employs TRBV5-5 and TRBJ2-7; TRBD2 matches 7 bases. Looked up from germline, CDR1 is SGHKS and CDR2 is YYEKEE (reference sequence). Trimming at V came to 4 bases and at J to 3 bases, leaving 4 bases not matched to a gene. There are 13 residues in the CDR3. In DNA form, the CDR3 reads TGTGCCAGCAGCACACGGGACTACTACGAGCAGTACTTC. This encodes CASSTRDYYEQYF.

This chain joins TRBV11-2 and TRBJ2-5, with D possibly being TRBD1 (5 bases). V lost 4 bases, J lost 2 bases, and 11 bases lay in between. Germline loops: CDR1 SGHAT, CDR2 FQNNGV. The CDR3 has 14 amino acids. The CDR3 nucleotides read TGTGCCAGCAGCTCCTGGACAAATCAAGAGACCCAGTACTTC. It specifies CASSSWTNQETQYF.

This chain connects TRBV2 to TRBJ2-3, with 14 bases identical to TRBD2. Germline trimming cut 2 bases from V and 2 bases from J; bases unmatched to any gene: 3. The germline CDR1 and CDR2 sequences are SNHLY and FYNNEI. The CDR3 loop spans 17 amino acids. The CDR3 is CASSETGLAGDTDTQYF. The DNA for the CDR3 is TGTGCCAGCAGTGAAACGGGACTAGCGGGAGACACAGATACGCAGTATTTT. The full variable domain, rest sourced from reference TRBV2 and TRBJ2-3, is EPEVTQTPSHQVTQMGQEVILRCVPISNHLYFYWYRQILGQKVEFLVSFYNNEISEKSEIFDDQFSVERPDGSNFTLKIRSTKLEDSAMYFCASSETGLAGDTDTQYFGPGTRLTVL.

The chain employs TRBV13 and TRBJ1-1; no reliable D call. The V gene's germline CDR1 is PRHDT and CDR2 FYEKMQ (reference sequence). The germline V and J ends were trimmed by 3 bases and 0 bases, with 5 bases remaining between them. The CDR3 runs 13 residues. The CDR3 DNA reads as TGTGCCAGCAGCTTTAAAATGAACACTGAAGCTTTCTTT. It codes for CASSFKMNTEAFF.

The chain links TRBV19 to TRBJ1-2; D is ambiguous. CDR1 and CDR2 from the germline V gene are LNHDA and SQIVND (reference sequence). This CDR3 is built from 15 residues. Trimming left V 0 bases short and J 2 bases short, with 10 bases between. CDR3 in amino acids: CASSIEAGRNYGYTF. In DNA, the CDR3 is TGTGCCAGTAGTATAGAGGCTGGCAGAAACTATGGCTACACCTTC.

The chain uses TRBV11-2 and TRBJ2-7; D is perhaps TRBD1 (7 bases). The CDR3 runs to 14 residues. Germline V gene data show CDR1 as SGHAT and CDR2 as FQNNGV. Trimming removed 5 bases at V and 4 bases at J, with 15 bases between. DNA for the CDR3: TGTGCCAGCAGCACGGACAGGAGGGGGTACGAGCAGTACTTC. Residues: CASSTDRRGYEQYF.

V and J are TRBV27 and TRBJ1-4; D remains ambiguous. Germline V lookup: CDR1 MNHEY, CDR2 SMNVEV (reference sequence). Trimming left V 7 bases short and J 8 bases short, with 20 bases between. This CDR3 region has 15 residues. Here the CDR3 reads CASTPSAFEEEKLFF. DNA of the CDR3: TGTGCCAGCACCCCCTCGGCATTCGAAGAGGAAAAACTGTTTTTT.